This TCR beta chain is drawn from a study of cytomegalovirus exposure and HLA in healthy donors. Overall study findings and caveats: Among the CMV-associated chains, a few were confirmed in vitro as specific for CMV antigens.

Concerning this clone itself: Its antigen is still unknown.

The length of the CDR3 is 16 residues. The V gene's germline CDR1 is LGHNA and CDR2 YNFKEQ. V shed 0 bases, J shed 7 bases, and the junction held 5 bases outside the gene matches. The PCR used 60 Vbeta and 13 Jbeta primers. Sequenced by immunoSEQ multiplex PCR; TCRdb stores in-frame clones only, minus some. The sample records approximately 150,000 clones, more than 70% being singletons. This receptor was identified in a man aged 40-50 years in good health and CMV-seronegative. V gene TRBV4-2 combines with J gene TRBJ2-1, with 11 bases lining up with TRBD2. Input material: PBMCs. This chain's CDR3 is CASSQDLSGGGNEQFF. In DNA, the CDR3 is TGTGCCAGCAGCCAAGATCTTAGCGGGGGGGGGAATGAGCAGTTCTTC.